This TCR beta chain appears in the sequencing data of a study of blood T cell repertoires in COVID-19. About the research overall: Samples taken during acute and convalescent COVID-19 were collected in the United States, Italy and Spain.

The V gene's germline CDR1 is SGHKS and CDR2 YYEKEE (reference sequence). V trimming: 5 bases; J trimming: 4 bases; junction bases outside the gene matches: 12. CDR3 length: 16 amino acids. In the authors' workflow: Reference gene primer amplification in the assay estimated nucleated cell counts. Here immunoSEQ multiplex PCR was the method, and the copy in TCRdb shows in-frame clones only, minus some. That table furnishes V, J and clone size, whereas the DNA furnished D and trimming. The sample consists of some 230,000 clones, around 83% of them appearing once. V usage is TRBV5-5 and J usage is TRBJ2-3; the match to TRBD2 covers 8 bases. This clonotype was sampled from an elderly woman with COVID-19, enrolled during active disease. Sequenced input: peripheral blood. The CDR3, as DNA: TGTGCCAGCAGGGTTTCCTTCGGGGGGGGCCCAGATACGCAGTATTTT. Residues: CASRVSFGGGPDTQYF.